The 20 T cell receptor beta chains presented below share a single source sample, sequenced in a study of control samples from healthy donors and cancer patients. Method: immunoSEQ multiplex PCR; TCRdb's copy keeps in-frame clones and lacks some. The sample lists roughly 450,000 clones; around nine tenths were seen once. The sample comprised PBMCs. The receptors derive from a man in his forties with head and neck cancer.

As to this clone: Other DNA sequences from this sample encode an identical CDR3 as well. The chain has TRBV2 and TRBJ2-1; D is uncertain. Trimming stripped 6 bases from V and 0 bases from J, with 0 bases between. CDR1 SNHLY and CDR2 FYNNEI come from the germline V gene. The CDR3 runs 11 residues. The CDR3 is CASSSYNEQFF. For the CDR3, the DNA is TGTGCCAGCAGCTCCTACAATGAGCAGTTCTTC.

The gene calls are TRBV6-2 or TRBV6-3 and TRBJ2-3; tentatively, D is TRBD1 or TRBD2 (6 bases each). The CDR3 is 15 amino acids. Germline assignment: CDR1 MNHEY and CDR2 SVGEGT. Deletions cut 2 bases from V and 1 base from J, with 10 bases between. As DNA, the CDR3 is TGTGCCAGCAGTTACAAAAGGGGGGGCACAGATACGCAGTATTTT. Protein: CASSYKRGGTDTQYF.

V usage is TRBV28 and J usage is TRBJ1-1; 8 nucleotides align to TRBD1. The CDR3 sequence is 15 residues long. Germline CDR1 MDHEN, CDR2 SYDVKM. Losses at the gene ends were 5 bases for V and 4 bases for J; bases not matched to a gene: 9. The CDR3 DNA sequence: TGTGCCAGCAGTCTCCAGGGACAGGTGATCACTGAAGCTTTCTTT. Residues: CASSLQGQVITEAFF.

V gene TRBV28 combines with J gene TRBJ2-5; D is unresolved. V shed 6 bases and J shed 9 bases, with 20 bases lying between them. Germline lookup yields CDR1 MDHEN and CDR2 SYDVKM. The CDR3 is 14 residues long. CDR3 bases: TGTGCCAGCAGGGACCCCGGGCTCCTTACAGCCCAGTACTTC. Amino acids: CASRDPGLLTAQYF.

The chain couples TRBV9 to TRBJ2-2; no firm D call. V was cut by 4 bases and J by 0 bases, with 13 bases left in between. The CDR3 consists of 16 residues. Germline CDR1 and CDR2: SGDLS and YYNGEE. Written as DNA, the CDR3 is TGTGCCAGCAGCACCGACCCTTATACGAACACCGGGGAGCTGTTTTTT. It yields the protein CASSTDPYTNTGELFF.

The V and J genes are TRBV6-5 and TRBJ1-4, with TRBD1 matching over 8 bases. The germline V gene has CDR1 MNHEY and CDR2 SVGAGI. V trimming: 5 bases; J trimming: 2 bases; junction bases outside the gene matches: 1. CDR3 length: 14 amino acids. This CDR3 is CASSRTGTNEKLFF. The DNA of the CDR3 is TGTGCCAGCAGTCGGACAGGGACTAATGAAAAACTGTTTTTT.

The chain is built from TRBV2 and TRBJ2-7; D is possibly TRBD1 or TRBD2 (5 bases each). There are 14 residues in the CDR3. Trimming stripped 8 bases from V and 2 bases from J, with 16 bases between. Germline V gives CDR1 SNHLY, CDR2 FYNNEI. CDR3 nucleotides: TGTGCCAGCTCTGATGGGGGTGGGGCCTACGAGCAGTACTTC. Its translation: CASSDGGGAYEQYF. Filled out from reference TRBV2 and TRBJ2-7, the complete variable domain reads EPEVTQTPSHQVTQMGQEVILRCVPISNHLYFYWYRQILGQKVEFLVSFYNNEISEKSEIFDDQFSVERPDGSNFTLKIRSTKLEDSAMYFCASSDGGGAYEQYFGPGTRLTVT.

V gene TRBV7-2 combines with J gene TRBJ2-2; 7 bases are shared with TRBD2. The germline V gene encodes CDR1 SGHTA and CDR2 FQGNSA. J lost 3 bases, V lost 2 bases, and 9 bases had no gene match. This CDR3 spans 17 amino acids. The CDR3 sequence: CASSLPRREPHTGELFF. The CDR3 bases are TGTGCCAGCAGCTTACCCCGGCGGGAGCCCCACACCGGGGAGCTGTTTTTT.

This clone appeared once. V gene TRBV13 combines with J gene TRBJ2-5; TRBD1 matches 7 bases. CDR3 length: 15 residues. Looked up from germline, CDR1 is PRHDT and CDR2 is FYEKMQ (reference sequence). Trimming removed 5 bases from V and 2 bases from J; junction bases left unmatched: 8. CDR3 sequence reads: CASSNRDSVQETQYF. The CDR3 bases are TGTGCCAGCAGCAACCGGGACAGTGTACAAGAGACCCAGTACTTC.

V usage is TRBV7-9 and J usage is TRBJ2-3; TRBD2 matches 11 bases. The junction had 5 bases not matched to a gene; V was cut back by 5 bases and J by 10 bases. This CDR3 comprises 13 residues. The V gene's germline CDR1 is SEHNR and CDR2 FQNEAQ (reference sequence). This CDR3 reads CASSLTSGESQYF. The CDR3, as DNA: TGTGCCAGCAGCCTGACTAGCGGGGAGTCGCAGTATTTT.

The V and J genes are TRBV6-4 and TRBJ2-7; unclear D gene. There are 12 residues in the CDR3. Trimming pared 1 base from V and 4 bases from J, leaving 5 bases between. Germline CDR1 MRHNA, CDR2 SNTAGT. CDR3 in DNA: TGTGCCAGCAGTGACTGGGGATACGAGCAGTACTTC. It is translated as CASSDWGYEQYF.

The chain combines TRBV5-1 with TRBJ2-3; tentative D call: TRBD1 (5 bases). Trimming left V 7 bases short and J 1 base short, with 13 bases between. Germline-derived CDR1 and CDR2 are SGHRS and YFSETQ. The CDR3 loop spans 14 amino acids. The CDR3 loop is CASLPPGRTDTQYF. The CDR3 coding sequence is TGCGCCAGCCTCCCACCAGGGCGCACAGATACGCAGTATTTT.

The chain carries TRBV5-6 and TRBJ1-5; 7 bases match TRBD1. Trimming cost V 3 bases and J 5 bases; bases outside gene matches: 2. The germline CDR1 and CDR2 sequences are SGHDT and YYEEEE. This CDR3 region has 13 residues. CDR3 protein: CASSYGTDQPQHF. CDR3 sequence (DNA): TGTGCCAGCAGCTACGGGACAGATCAGCCCCAGCATTTT.

This clone was picked up one time. The chain has TRBV7-9 and TRBJ1-5, with 7 nucleotides matching TRBD1. Germline CDR1 reads SEHNR; CDR2 reads FQNEAQ (reference sequence). CDR3 length: 17 residues. V shed 4 bases, J shed 2 bases, and the junction held 11 bases outside the gene matches. CDR3 amino acids: CASSSAEGAYGNQPQHF. DNA for the CDR3: TGTGCCAGCAGCTCGGCAGAGGGGGCGTATGGCAATCAGCCCCAGCATTTT.

The V and J genes are TRBV4-2 and TRBJ1-1; D is unclear. The germline V and J ends were trimmed by 2 bases and 0 bases, with 7 bases remaining between them. The CDR3 is 14 amino acids. Germline-derived CDR1 and CDR2 are LGHNA and YNFKEQ. CDR3 amino acids: CASSQHSMNTEAFF. CDR3 DNA sequence: TGTGCCAGCAGCCAACACAGCATGAACACTGAAGCTTTCTTT.

The chain is built from TRBV30 and TRBJ1-5; D possibly corresponds to TRBD1 (6 bases). CDR1 is GTSNPN, CDR2 SVGIG, per germline (reference sequence). V was shortened by 1 base and J by 3 bases, with 10 bases between the two germline ends. There are 14 residues in the CDR3. The CDR3 nucleotides read TGTGCCTGGAGTGGGACAGCCCACAATCAGCCCCAGCATTTT. It specifies CAWSGTAHNQPQHF.

The rearrangement joins TRBV6-1 to TRBJ1-2; D might be TRBD1 (5 bases). This CDR3 has 16 residues. In germline, CDR1 is MNHNS, CDR2 SASEGT. The V gene lost 1 base and the J gene lost 2 bases, with 14 bases spanning the gap. CDR3 protein: CASSEGIRGANYGYTF. The CDR3 DNA reads as TGTGCCAGCAGTGAAGGAATTCGAGGGGCCAACTATGGCTACACCTTC.

The chain is built from TRBV15 and TRBJ1-5; weak D call: TRBD1 (5 bases). This CDR3 contains 15 residues. V was shortened by 7 bases and J by 0 bases, with 13 bases between the two germline ends. Germline V gives CDR1 LNHNV, CDR2 YYDKDF (reference sequence). The DNA for the CDR3 is TGTGCCACCAATTCCGGGGCAGGTAGCAATCAGCCCCAGCATTTT. It encodes CATNSGAGSNQPQHF.

The V gene is TRBV4-1, the J gene TRBJ1-6; D uncertain. Germline V gives CDR1 MGHRA, CDR2 YSYEKL. This CDR3 has 20 amino acids. Trimming took off 0 bases at V and 1 base at J, with 19 bases between the two ends. CDR3 residues: CASSQDRPGSGKSYNSPLHF. Here the CDR3 DNA reads TGCGCCAGCAGCCAAGATCGGCCAGGTTCTGGGAAGTCCTATAATTCACCCCTCCACTTT.

The chain couples TRBV2 to TRBJ2-3; TRBD1 is a possible D gene (6 bases). V lost 11 bases to trimming and J lost 0 bases, with 12 bases between them. This CDR3 contains 13 residues. Germline V gene lookup returns CDR1 SNHLY and CDR2 FYNNEI. CDR3 amino acids: CAFRDTSTDTQYF. The CDR3 coding sequence is TGTGCCTTCCGGGACACTAGCACAGATACGCAGTATTTT.